The 28 T cell receptor beta chains below come from one sample, sequenced in a study of vaccination and CD4 T cells after COVID-19. This sample's treatment: roughly 10-day PBMC culture with coronavirus spike peptide pools or control peptides (ViraFEST assay). For these TCRs, the target antigens are not known. Sequencing of the DNA from cultured CD4+ T cells was carried out with the Oncomine TCR Beta short-read assay. Via MiXCR, TCRdb re-called the PCR reads, giving one row per CDR3 protein. The table has about 20,000 distinct CDR3 sequences, around 80% seen once; the top ten hold roughly 15%. Sequencing was performed on CD4+ T cells from blood, cultured in vitro, taken after SARS-CoV-2 vaccination. The receptors originated from a human donor who received a COVID-19 vaccine.

This clonotype has just one count. V and J are TRBV12-3 or TRBV12-4 and TRBJ2-7, with 7 bases that match TRBD2. The CDR3 has 12 residues. V lost 6 bases to trimming and J lost 6 bases; unmatched junction nucleotides: 5. CDR3 residues: CASRFGGGEQYF. The CDR3 DNA reads TGTGCCAGCAGGTTTGGGGGGGGCGAGCAGTACTTC.

This sequence joins TRBV18 and TRBJ2-2; D remains unclear. V was shortened by 3 bases and J by 5 bases, with 13 bases between the two germline ends. Germline-derived CDR1 and CDR2 are KGHSH and LQKENI. The CDR3 is 15 amino acids. The CDR3 here is CASSPYTLVTGELFF. CDR3 DNA sequence: TGTGCCAGCTCACCTTATACCTTGGTGACCGGGGAGCTGTTTTTT.

The chain links TRBV6-1 to TRBJ1-1; D gene unclear. The germline V gene has CDR1 MNHNS and CDR2 SASEGT. Trimming stripped 6 bases from V and 2 bases from J, with 13 bases between. The length of the CDR3 is 14 residues. DNA of the CDR3: TGTGCCAGCAGCCACGCGGTGATCAACACTGAAGCTTTCTTT. Protein product: CASSHAVINTEAFF.

This clonotype was picked up a small number of times. The chain combines TRBV7-9 with TRBJ2-7, with TRBD1 identical over 9 bases. There are 14 residues in the CDR3. Germline values: CDR1 SEHNR, CDR2 FQNEAQ (reference sequence). Trimming at V came to 5 bases and at J to 6 bases, leaving 8 bases not matched to a gene. This CDR3 reads CASSGRTGESEQYF. The CDR3, as DNA: TGTGCCAGCAGCGGCCGGACAGGGGAATCCGAGCAGTACTTC.

The chain is built from TRBV27 and TRBJ1-2; D gene unclear. Germline lookup yields CDR1 MNHEY and CDR2 SMNVEV (reference sequence). This CDR3 spans 13 amino acids. The V end lost 6 bases, the J end lost 6 bases, and 14 bases lay between the germline ends. The DNA for the CDR3 is TGTGCCAGCAGCCACCGCGACTGGAATGGCTACACCTTC. It yields the protein CASSHRDWNGYTF.

The CDR3 region is CASSKAGEDRVRTEAFF. The CDR3 DNA follows: TGTGCCAGCAGCAAAGCGGGCGAGGACAGGGTAAGAACTGAAGCTTTCTTT. The rearrangement joins TRBV21-1 to TRBJ1-1; whether TRBD1, the table's D call, matches the DNA was not checked. TRBV21-1 is flagged as a pseudogene. This CDR3 spans 17 amino acids.

The chain joins TRBV14 to TRBJ1-1; D remains unclear. V gave up 1 base and J gave up 1 base, with 4 bases separating them. Germline assignment: CDR1 SGHDN and CDR2 FVKESK. This CDR3 has 13 residues. Here the CDR3 reads CASSQGGNTEAFF. CDR3 coding DNA: TGTGCCAGCAGCCAAGGAGGGAACACTGAAGCTTTCTTT.

The V and J genes are TRBV5-1 and TRBJ2-5; 7 nucleotides agree with TRBD2. Germline values: CDR1 SGHRS, CDR2 YFSETQ. This CDR3 has 15 residues. V lost 7 bases and J lost 2; bases outside the gene matches: 11. The CDR3 is CASSSGLAEQETQYF. CDR3 in DNA: TGCGCCAGCTCCAGCGGGCTAGCGGAGCAAGAGACCCAGTACTTC.

The V and J genes are TRBV10-3 and TRBJ1-2; the D gene is possibly TRBD1 (5 bases). CDR3 length equals 14 residues. Germline loops: CDR1 ENHRY, CDR2 SYGVKD. V lost 0 bases to trimming and J lost 8 bases, with 13 bases between them. The chain's CDR3 is CAISESIRANGYTF. CDR3 DNA sequence: TGTGCCATCAGTGAGTCGATCAGGGCGAACGGCTACACCTTC.

This clonotype appeared a few times. The chain carries TRBV7-3 and TRBJ2-2, with D possibly being TRBD2 (6 bases). The germline gives CDR1 SGHTA, CDR2 FQGTGA. This CDR3 has 14 amino acids. V was pared by 5 bases and J by 1 base, with 8 bases between. CDR3: CASSGGRNTGELFF. CDR3 in DNA: TGTGCCAGCAGCGGGGGGAGGAACACCGGGGAGCTGTTTTTT. The full variable domain, its missing parts supplied by reference TRBV7-3 and TRBJ2-2, is GAGVSQTPSNKVTEKGKYVELRCDPISGHTALYWYRQSLGQGPEFLIYFQGTGAADDSGLPNDRFFAVRPEGSVSTLKIQRTERGDSAVYLCASSGGRNTGELFFGEGSRLTVL.

This clonotype was detected a few times. The chain joins TRBV18 to TRBJ1-5; D unclear. CDR3 length: 14 residues. The germline V gene encodes CDR1 KGHSH and CDR2 LQKENI. V lost 1 base and J lost 1, with 5 bases in between. CDR3 in DNA: TGTGCCAGCTCACCACTTGGGAGCAATCAGCCCCAGCATTTT. Its protein product is CASSPLGSNQPQHF.

This clonotype showed up just a few times. The chain is built from TRBV19 and TRBJ1-5; 7 nucleotides align to TRBD1. This CDR3 region has 14 residues. J was trimmed by 6 bases and V by 5 bases; bases with no gene match: 7. The germline V gene encodes CDR1 LNHDA and CDR2 SQIVND (reference sequence). As DNA, the CDR3 is TGTGCCAGTAGTGGACAGGCGGGGGGTCAGCCCCAGCATTTT. Protein: CASSGQAGGQPQHF. Looking up the rest from reference TRBV19 and TRBJ1-5 gives the full variable domain: DGGITQSPKYLFRKEGQNVTLSCEQNLNHDAMYWYRQDPGQGLRLIYYSQIVNDFQKGDIAEGYSVSREKKESFPLTVTSAQKNPTAFYLCASSGQAGGQPQHFGDGTRLSIL.

The rearrangement links TRBV20-1 to TRBJ2-3; no definite D call. V lost 5 bases and J 4 bases, leaving 10 bases between the germline ends. The CDR3 is 12 amino acids. The germline CDR1 and CDR2 sequences are DFQATT and SNEGSKA (reference sequence). The chain's CDR3 is CSARPFSDTQYF. The CDR3 nucleotides read TGCAGTGCTCGCCCGTTCTCAGATACGCAGTATTTT.

The chain is built from TRBV30 and TRBJ2-6, with 9 bases lining up with TRBD1. The CDR3 extends over 16 amino acids. With V trimmed by 7 bases and J by 2 bases, 9 bases remained unmatched. The germline V gene has CDR1 GTSNPN and CDR2 SVGIG (reference sequence). CDR3 DNA: TGTGCCTACGCACAGGGGGCGGTCCCTGGGGCCAACGTCCTGACTTTC. Translated, it gives CAYAQGAVPGANVLTF.

This clonotype was seen a single time. The V gene is TRBV12-5, the J gene TRBJ1-1, with TRBD1 matching over 9 bases. The CDR3 totals 16 residues. The V and J ends lost 4 bases and 0 bases, in that order; junction bases with no gene match: 6. Germline CDR1 and CDR2: LGHNT and FRNRAP. This CDR3 reads CASGSPRQGVNTEAFF. The CDR3, as DNA: TGTGCTAGTGGTTCGCCAAGACAGGGGGTGAACACTGAAGCTTTCTTT.

The CDR3 coding sequence is TGCAGTGCCCGACGGGGGGCTGATGGCTACACCTTC. Amino acid sequence: CSARRGADGYTF. This chain uses TRBV20-1 with TRBJ1-2, with D perhaps matching TRBD1 (6 bases). CDR3 length: 12 residues. Germline CDR1 is DFQATT and CDR2 is SNEGSKA (reference sequence). V was shortened by 6 bases and J by 6 bases, with 14 bases between the two germline ends.

The rearrangement joins TRBV10-3 to TRBJ1-2; TRBD1 matches at 9 bases. Trimming at V came to 3 bases and at J to 5 bases, leaving 7 bases not matched to a gene. The CDR3 extends over 15 amino acids. CDR1 and CDR2 (germline): ENHRY, SYGVKD. This chain's CDR3 is CAISEGTGQTYGYTF. The DNA for the CDR3 is TGTGCCATCAGTGAAGGGACAGGGCAAACTTATGGCTACACCTTC.

The V and J genes are TRBV7-3 and TRBJ1-3; no clear D gene. CDR1 is SGHTA, CDR2 FQGTGA, per germline. Trimming shortened V by 5 bases and J by 3 bases, and 8 bases separated the two germline ends. The CDR3 has 13 residues. The CDR3 reads CASSATVGNTIYF. The CDR3 region has the DNA TGTGCCAGCAGCGCAACAGTTGGAAACACCATATATTTT.

The chain joins TRBV7-9 to TRBJ1-1; TRBD1 is a possible D gene (6 bases). The V gene's germline CDR1 is SEHNR and CDR2 FQNEAQ (reference sequence). The V end lost 8 bases, the J end lost 1 base, and 8 bases lay between the germline ends. This CDR3 comprises 12 residues. As DNA, the CDR3 is TGTGCCAGCGGACAGACGAACACTGAAGCTTTCTTT. It codes for CASGQTNTEAFF.

This clonotype came up a few times. CDR3 region: CASSQGIGNQPQHF. Written as DNA, the CDR3 is TGTGCCAGCAGCCAGGGAATAGGCAATCAGCCCCAGCATTTT. The chain employs TRBV2 and TRBJ1-5; the D gene is possibly TRBD1 (5 bases). The germline CDR1 and CDR2 sequences are SNHLY and FYNNEI. This CDR3 spans 14 amino acids. V lost 6 bases and J lost 2, with 11 bases in between.

The chain links TRBV19 to TRBJ1-6; no reliable D call. Trimming stripped 7 bases from V and 8 bases from J, with 15 bases between. CDR3 length: 14 amino acids. Germline V gives CDR1 LNHDA, CDR2 SQIVND (reference sequence). Written as DNA, the CDR3 is TGTGCCAGTAAGTCGGACCTATGGGATTCACCCCTCCACTTT. Its translation: CASKSDLWDSPLHF.

As concerns this clonotype: One end of the junction varies from germline; a read error may be responsible. The J gene is TRBJ1-1, the V gene TRBV20-1, with a possible D match to TRBD1 (5 bases). The V gene's germline CDR1 is DFQATT and CDR2 SNEGSKA (reference sequence). The CDR3 has 12 amino acids. This chain's CDR3 is CSARDSGTEAFF. The CDR3 DNA sequence: TGCAGTGCTCGAGACAGCGGGACTGAAGCTTTCTTT.

This clonotype was detected a few times. This chain uses TRBV27 with TRBJ2-7; a possible D gene is TRBD1 (6 bases). CDR1 and CDR2 from the germline V gene are MNHEY and SMNVEV (reference sequence). The CDR3 runs to 13 residues. The V and J ends lost 4 bases and 5 bases respectively, with 12 bases between them. The DNA of the CDR3 is TGTGCCAGCAGTTCGAGGAACAGGGACGAGCAGTACTTC. Its translation: CASSSRNRDEQYF.

The chain couples TRBV6-1 to TRBJ1-1; 9 bases are a match to TRBD1. Germline CDR1 and CDR2: MNHNS and SASEGT. The CDR3 has 14 residues. Unmatched junction bases numbered 1, after V lost 4 bases and J lost 1 base. For the CDR3, the DNA is TGTGCCAGCAGTGTGACAGGGGGGAACACTGAAGCTTTCTTT. Residues: CASSVTGGNTEAFF.

This clonotype was observed once. The chain combines TRBV20-1 with TRBJ1-3; 7 bases are shared with TRBD1. J was trimmed by 4 bases and V by 5 bases; bases with no gene match: 8. The CDR3 sequence is 14 residues long. Germline V gene lookup returns CDR1 DFQATT and CDR2 SNEGSKA (reference sequence). The CDR3 sequence is CSASPGQYGNTIYF. The CDR3 DNA sequence: TGCAGTGCTTCTCCGGGACAGTACGGAAACACCATATATTTT.

The chain has TRBV7-2 and TRBJ2-7, with 9 nucleotides matching TRBD2. TRBJ2-5 explains the end of the DNA better; the J call may be wrong. The CDR3 is 17 amino acids. Germline V gene sequence: CDR1 SGHTA, CDR2 FQGNSA. The CDR3 nucleotides are TGTGCCAGCACCTCCCGGAAGGGCGGGGGGGTCCAAGAGACCCAGTACTTC. Encoded protein: CASTSRKGGGVQETQYF.

The chain combines TRBV6-1 with TRBJ2-7; perhaps TRBD1 as D (5 bases). CDR1 MNHNS and CDR2 SASEGT come from the germline V gene. CDR3 length equals 16 residues. The ends were cut back, 3 bases at V and 0 bases at J, with 15 bases in the middle. The CDR3 here is CASSDASRANSYEQYF. For the CDR3, the DNA is TGTGCCAGCAGTGACGCTTCCAGGGCCAACTCCTACGAGCAGTACTTC.

This rearrangement joins TRBV20-1 to TRBJ1-5; 9 nucleotides agree with TRBD1. The V gene end was trimmed by 2 bases and the J gene end by 5 bases; junction bases not matched to a gene: 4. Germline V CDR1 and CDR2: DFQATT, SNEGSKA (reference sequence). This CDR3 spans 14 amino acids. Written as DNA, the CDR3 is TGCAGTGCTAGATCGGGACAGGGTTATCAGCCCCAGCATTTT. This encodes CSARSGQGYQPQHF.